This T cell receptor beta chain was observed in a study of cytomegalovirus exposure and HLA in healthy donors. The CDR3 runs 14 residues. The V and J ends lost 8 bases and 6 bases respectively, with 18 bases between them. The germline V gene encodes CDR1 SNHLY and CDR2 FYNNEI. Study outcomes and limitations: The classifier reportedly diagnosed cytomegalovirus status with high specificity and sensitivity. Cytomegalovirus-associated status was assigned to 164 TCR beta chains. A later analysis found first-cohort TCR clusters tended to co-occur in the 95 to 150 validation repertoires.

The assay was immunoSEQ multiplex PCR, and TCRdb's table has in-frame clones only and misses some. The sample lists about 340,000 clones; roughly 90% were seen once. As concerns this clone: The antigen is not known.

Material for sequencing was PBMCs. The chain carries TRBV2 and TRBJ2-3, with D possibly being TRBD2 (6 bases). The receptor comes from a woman in her late teens or twenties in good health and CMV-seronegative. The CDR3 sequence is CASYRDLYSDTQYF. The CDR3, as DNA: TGTGCCAGCTACCGGGACTTATACTCGGATACGCAGTATTTT.